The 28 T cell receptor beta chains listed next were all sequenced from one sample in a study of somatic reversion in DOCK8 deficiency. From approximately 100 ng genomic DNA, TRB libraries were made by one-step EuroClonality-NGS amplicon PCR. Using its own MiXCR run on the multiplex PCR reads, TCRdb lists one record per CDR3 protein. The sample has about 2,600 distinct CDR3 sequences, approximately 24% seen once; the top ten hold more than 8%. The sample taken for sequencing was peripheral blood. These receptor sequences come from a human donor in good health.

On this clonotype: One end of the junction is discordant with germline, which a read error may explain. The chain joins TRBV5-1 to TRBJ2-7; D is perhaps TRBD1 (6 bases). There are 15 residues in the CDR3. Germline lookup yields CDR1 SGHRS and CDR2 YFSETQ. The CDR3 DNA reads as TGCGCCAGAAGCTTTGGGGACACCAGAACCTACGAGCAGTACTTC. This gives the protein CARSFGDTRTYEQYF.

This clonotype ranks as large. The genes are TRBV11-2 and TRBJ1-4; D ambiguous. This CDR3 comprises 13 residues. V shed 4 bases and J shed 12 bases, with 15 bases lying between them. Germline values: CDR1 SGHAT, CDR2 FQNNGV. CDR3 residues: CASSYSLPAELFF. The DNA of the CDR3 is TGTGCCAGCAGCTACAGCCTCCCCGCGGAACTGTTTTTT.

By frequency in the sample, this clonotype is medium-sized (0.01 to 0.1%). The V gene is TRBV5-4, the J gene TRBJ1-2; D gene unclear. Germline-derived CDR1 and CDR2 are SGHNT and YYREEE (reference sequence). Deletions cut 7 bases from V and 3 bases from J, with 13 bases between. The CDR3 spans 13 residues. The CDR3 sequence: CASQAPSDYGYTF. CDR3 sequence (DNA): TGTGCCAGCCAGGCTCCGAGCGACTATGGCTACACCTTC.

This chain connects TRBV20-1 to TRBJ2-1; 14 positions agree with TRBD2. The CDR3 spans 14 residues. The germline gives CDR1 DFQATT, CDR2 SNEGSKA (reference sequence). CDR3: CSLSGTSGSGEQFF. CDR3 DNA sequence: TGCAGCCTCTCCGGGACTAGCGGGAGTGGTGAGCAGTTCTTC.

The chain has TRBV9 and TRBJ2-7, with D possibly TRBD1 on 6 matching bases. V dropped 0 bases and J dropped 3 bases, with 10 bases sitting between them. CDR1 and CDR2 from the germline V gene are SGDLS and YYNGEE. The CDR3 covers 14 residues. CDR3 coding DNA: TGTGCCAGCAGCGTAGACCAGGGGAGCTACGAGCAGTACTTC. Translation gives CASSVDQGSYEQYF.

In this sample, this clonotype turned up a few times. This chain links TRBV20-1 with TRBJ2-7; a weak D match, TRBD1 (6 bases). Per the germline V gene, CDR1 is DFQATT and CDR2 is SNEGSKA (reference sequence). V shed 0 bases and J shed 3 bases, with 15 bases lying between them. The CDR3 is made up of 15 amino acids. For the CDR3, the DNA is TGCAGTGCTAGAGATCTCTCAGGGGTTGACTACGAGCAGTACTTC. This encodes CSARDLSGVDYEQYF.

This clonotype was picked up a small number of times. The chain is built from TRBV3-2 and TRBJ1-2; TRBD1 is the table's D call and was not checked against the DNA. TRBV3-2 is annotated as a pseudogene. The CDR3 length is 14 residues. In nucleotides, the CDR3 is TGTGCCAGCAGCCAAGTCCGCGACAGGGGGCGCCTGTCCTTC. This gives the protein CASSQVRDRGRLSF.

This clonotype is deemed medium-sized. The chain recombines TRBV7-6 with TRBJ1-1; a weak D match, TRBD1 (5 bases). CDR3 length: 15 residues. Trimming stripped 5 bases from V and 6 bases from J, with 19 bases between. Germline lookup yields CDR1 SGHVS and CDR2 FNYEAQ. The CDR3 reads CASSLGVGGDPEAFF. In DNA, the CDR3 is TGTGCCAGCAGCCTGGGCGTCGGGGGGGACCCTGAAGCTTTCTTT.

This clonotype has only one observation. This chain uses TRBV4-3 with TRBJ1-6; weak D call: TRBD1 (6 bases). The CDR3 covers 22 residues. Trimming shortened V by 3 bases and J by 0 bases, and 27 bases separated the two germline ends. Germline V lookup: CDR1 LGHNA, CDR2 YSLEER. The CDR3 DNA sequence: TGCGCCAGCAGCCACGCACGCCTCAAGGACAGTACCTTGAGCTCCTATAATTCACCCCTCCACTTT. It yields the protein CASSHARLKDSTLSSYNSPLHF.

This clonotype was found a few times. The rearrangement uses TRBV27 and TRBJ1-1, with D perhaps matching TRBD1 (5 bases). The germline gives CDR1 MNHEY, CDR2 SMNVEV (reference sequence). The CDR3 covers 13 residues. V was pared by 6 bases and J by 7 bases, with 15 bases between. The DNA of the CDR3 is TGTGCCAGCAGACGGCTTGAAAGGGGTGAAGCTTTCTTT. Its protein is CASRRLERGEAFF.

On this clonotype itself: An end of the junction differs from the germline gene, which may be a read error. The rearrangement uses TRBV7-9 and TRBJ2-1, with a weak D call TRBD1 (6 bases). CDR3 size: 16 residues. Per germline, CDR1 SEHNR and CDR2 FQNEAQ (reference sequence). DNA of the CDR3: TGTACCAGCAGCTATGAAGGGCAAGTGAGGGGGAATGAGCAGTTCTTC. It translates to CTSSYEGQVRGNEQFF.

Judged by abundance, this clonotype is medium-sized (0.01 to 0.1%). The CDR3 DNA follows: TGTGCCAGCAGCTTAAAAAGGGAAGGCACTGAAGCTTTCTTT. Protein sequence: CASSLKREGTEAFF. This sequence joins TRBV7-2 and TRBJ1-1, with unresolved D. CDR3 length: 14 amino acids. In germline, CDR1 is SGHTA, CDR2 FQGNSA. The V end was cut by 2 bases, the J end by 4 bases, with 11 bases between.

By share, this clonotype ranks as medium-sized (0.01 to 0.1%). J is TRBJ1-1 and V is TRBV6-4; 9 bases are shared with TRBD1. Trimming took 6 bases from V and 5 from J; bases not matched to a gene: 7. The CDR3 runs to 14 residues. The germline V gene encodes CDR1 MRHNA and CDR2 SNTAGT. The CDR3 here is CASSAQGAGTEAFF. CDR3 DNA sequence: TGTGCCAGCAGCGCACAGGGGGCTGGTACTGAAGCTTTCTTT.

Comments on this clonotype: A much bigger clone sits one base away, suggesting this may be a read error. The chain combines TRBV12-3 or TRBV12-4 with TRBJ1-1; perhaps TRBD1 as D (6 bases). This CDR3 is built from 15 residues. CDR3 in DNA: TGTGCCGGCAGTTTCCGGGCCAGGGGACGGACTGAAGCTTTCTTT. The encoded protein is CAGSFRARGRTEAFF.

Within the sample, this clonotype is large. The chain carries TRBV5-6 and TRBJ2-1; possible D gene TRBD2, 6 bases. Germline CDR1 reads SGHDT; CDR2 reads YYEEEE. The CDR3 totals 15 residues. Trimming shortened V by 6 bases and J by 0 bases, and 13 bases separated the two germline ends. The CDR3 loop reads CASTQGLTSYNEQFF. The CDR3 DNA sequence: TGTGCCAGCACCCAGGGACTGACCTCCTACAATGAGCAGTTCTTC.

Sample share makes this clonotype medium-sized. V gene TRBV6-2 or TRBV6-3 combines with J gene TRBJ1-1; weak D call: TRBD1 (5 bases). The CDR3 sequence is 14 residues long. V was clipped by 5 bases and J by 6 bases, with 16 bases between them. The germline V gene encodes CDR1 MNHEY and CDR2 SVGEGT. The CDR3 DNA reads TGTGCCAGCAGTACCCCGGGACCAAACGCTGAAGCTTTCTTT. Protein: CASSTPGPNAEAFF.

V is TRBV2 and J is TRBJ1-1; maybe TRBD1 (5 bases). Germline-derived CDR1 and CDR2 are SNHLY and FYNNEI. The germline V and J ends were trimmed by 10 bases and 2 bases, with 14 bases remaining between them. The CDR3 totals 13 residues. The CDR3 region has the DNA TGTGCCACCGGTGGACACATTAACACTGAAGCTTTCTTT. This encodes CATGGHINTEAFF.

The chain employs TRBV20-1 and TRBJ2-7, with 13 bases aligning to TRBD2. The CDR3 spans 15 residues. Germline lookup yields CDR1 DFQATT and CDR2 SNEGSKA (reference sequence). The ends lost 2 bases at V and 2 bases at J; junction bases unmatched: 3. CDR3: CSARTGTSGTYEQYF. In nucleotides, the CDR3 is TGCAGTGCTAGAACCGGGACTAGCGGGACCTACGAGCAGTACTTC.

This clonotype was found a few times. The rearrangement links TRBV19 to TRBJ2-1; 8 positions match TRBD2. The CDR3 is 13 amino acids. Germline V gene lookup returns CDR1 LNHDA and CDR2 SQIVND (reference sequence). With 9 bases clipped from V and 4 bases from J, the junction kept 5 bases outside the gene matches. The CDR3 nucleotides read TGTGCCAGCGGACTAGCAGATTACAATGAGCAGTTCTTC. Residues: CASGLADYNEQFF.

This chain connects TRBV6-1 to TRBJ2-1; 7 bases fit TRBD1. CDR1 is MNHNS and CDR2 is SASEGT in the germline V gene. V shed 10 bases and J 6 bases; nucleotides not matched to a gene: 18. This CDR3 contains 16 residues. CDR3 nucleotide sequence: TGTGCCATCGACGACAGGGTTGGGGGTCAGGGCAATGAGCAGTTCTTC. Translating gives CAIDDRVGGQGNEQFF.

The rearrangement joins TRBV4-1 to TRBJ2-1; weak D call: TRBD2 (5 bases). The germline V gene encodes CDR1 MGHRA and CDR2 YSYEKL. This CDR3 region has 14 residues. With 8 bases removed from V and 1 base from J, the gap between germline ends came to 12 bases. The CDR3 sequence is CASSASLSYNEQFF. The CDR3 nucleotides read TGCGCCAGCTCGGCTAGCCTTTCCTACAATGAGCAGTTCTTC.

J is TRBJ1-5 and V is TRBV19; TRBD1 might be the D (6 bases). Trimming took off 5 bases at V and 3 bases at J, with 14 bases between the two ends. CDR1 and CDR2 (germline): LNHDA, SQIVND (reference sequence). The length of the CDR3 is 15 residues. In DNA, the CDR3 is TGTGCCAGTAGTCCTGGACAGTTACTCAATCAGCCCCAGCATTTT. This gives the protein CASSPGQLLNQPQHF.

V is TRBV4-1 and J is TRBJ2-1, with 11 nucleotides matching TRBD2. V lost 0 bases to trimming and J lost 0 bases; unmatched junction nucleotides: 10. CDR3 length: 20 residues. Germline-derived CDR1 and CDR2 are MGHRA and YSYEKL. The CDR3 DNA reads TGCGCCAGCAGCCAAGACCCTTTGACTAGCGGGACGGGCTCCTACAATGAGCAGTTCTTC. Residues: CASSQDPLTSGTGSYNEQFF.

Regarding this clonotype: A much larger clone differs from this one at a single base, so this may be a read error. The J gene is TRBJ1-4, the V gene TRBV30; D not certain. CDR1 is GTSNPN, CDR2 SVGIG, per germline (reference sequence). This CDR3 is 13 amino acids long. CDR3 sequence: CSWSPQDNEKLFF. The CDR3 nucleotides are TGTTCCTGGAGTCCCCAGGATAATGAAAAACTGTTTTTT.

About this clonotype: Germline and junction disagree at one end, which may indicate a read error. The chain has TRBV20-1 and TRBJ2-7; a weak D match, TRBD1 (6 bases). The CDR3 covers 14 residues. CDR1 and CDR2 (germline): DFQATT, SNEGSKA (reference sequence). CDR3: CSATLPGVAYEQYF. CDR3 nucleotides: TGCAGCGCTACTCTCCCAGGGGTGGCCTACGAGCAGTACTTC.

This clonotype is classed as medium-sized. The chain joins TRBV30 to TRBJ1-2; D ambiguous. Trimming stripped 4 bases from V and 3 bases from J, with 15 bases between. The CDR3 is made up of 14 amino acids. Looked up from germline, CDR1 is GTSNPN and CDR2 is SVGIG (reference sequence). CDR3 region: CAWNLMAEDYGYTF. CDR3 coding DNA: TGTGCCTGGAACCTAATGGCGGAGGACTATGGCTACACCTTC.

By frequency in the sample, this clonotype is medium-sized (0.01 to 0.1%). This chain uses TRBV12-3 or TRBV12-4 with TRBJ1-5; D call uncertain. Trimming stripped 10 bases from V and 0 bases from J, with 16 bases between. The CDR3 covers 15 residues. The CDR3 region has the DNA TGTGCCACCCCGCAGAGGGTCTATAGCAATCAGCCCCAGCATTTT. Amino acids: CATPQRVYSNQPQHF.

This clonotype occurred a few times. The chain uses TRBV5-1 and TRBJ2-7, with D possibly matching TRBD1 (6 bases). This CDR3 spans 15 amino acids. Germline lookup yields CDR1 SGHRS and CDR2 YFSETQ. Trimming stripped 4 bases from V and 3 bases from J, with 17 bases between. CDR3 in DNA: TGCGCCAGCAGCGCCGGGACACTATCTCGCTACGAGCAGTACTTC. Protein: CASSAGTLSRYEQYF.